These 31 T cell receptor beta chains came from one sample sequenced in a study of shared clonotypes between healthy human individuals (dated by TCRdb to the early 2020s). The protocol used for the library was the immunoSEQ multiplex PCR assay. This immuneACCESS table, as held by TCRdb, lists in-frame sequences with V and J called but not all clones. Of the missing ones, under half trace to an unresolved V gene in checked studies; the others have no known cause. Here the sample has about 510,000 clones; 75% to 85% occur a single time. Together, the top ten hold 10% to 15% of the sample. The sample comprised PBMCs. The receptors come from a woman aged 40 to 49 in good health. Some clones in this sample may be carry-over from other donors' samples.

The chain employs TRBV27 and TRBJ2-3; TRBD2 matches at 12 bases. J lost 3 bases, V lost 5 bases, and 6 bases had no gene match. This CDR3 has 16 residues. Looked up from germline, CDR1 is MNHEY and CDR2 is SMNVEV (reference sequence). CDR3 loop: CASSMLAGGLTDTQYF. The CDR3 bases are TGTGCCAGCAGTATGCTAGCGGGAGGGTTAACAGATACGCAGTATTTT.

The CDR3 here is CASSLGFF. CDR3 coding DNA: TGTGCCAGCAGCTTAGGGTTCTTC. V is TRBV7-9 and J is TRBJ2-1; D is unclear. The ends were cut back, 1 base at V and 15 bases at J, with 1 base in the middle. Germline V gene data show CDR1 as SEHNR and CDR2 as FQNEAQ (reference sequence). CDR3 size: 8 residues.

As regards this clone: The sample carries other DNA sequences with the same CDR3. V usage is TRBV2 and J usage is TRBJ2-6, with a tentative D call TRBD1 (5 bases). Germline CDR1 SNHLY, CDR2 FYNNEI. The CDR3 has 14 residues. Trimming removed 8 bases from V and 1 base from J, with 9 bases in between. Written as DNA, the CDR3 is TGTGCCAGCGGCAGGGAATCTGGGGCCAACGTCCTGACTTTC. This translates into CASGRESGANVLTF.

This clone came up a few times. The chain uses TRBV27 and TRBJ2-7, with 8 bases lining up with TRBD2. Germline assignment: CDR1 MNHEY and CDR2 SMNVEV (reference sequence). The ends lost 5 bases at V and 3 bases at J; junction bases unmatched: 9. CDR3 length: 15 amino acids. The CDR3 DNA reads TGTGCCAGCAGTATGTCCAGCGGGAGATTCTACGAGCAGTACTTC. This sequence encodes CASSMSSGRFYEQYF.

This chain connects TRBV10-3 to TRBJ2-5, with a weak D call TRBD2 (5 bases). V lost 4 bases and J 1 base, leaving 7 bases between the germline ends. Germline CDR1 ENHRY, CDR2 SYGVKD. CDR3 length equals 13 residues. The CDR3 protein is CAISARGQETQYF. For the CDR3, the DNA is TGTGCCATCAGTGCCCGGGGCCAAGAGACCCAGTACTTC.

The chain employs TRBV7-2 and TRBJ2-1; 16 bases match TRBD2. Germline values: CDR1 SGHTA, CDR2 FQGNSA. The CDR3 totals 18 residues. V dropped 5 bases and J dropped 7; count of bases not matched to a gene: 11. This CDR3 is CASSKGLAGGKKNNEQFF. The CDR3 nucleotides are TGTGCCAGCAGCAAGGGACTAGCGGGAGGGAAAAAGAATAATGAGCAGTTCTTC.

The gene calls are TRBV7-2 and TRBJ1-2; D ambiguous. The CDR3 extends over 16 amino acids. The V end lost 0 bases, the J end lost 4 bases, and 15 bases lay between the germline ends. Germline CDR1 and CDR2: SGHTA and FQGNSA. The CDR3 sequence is CASSLARLESFYGYTF. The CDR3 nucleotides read TGTGCCAGCAGCTTAGCGAGGTTGGAGTCCTTCTATGGCTACACCTTC.

CDR3 protein: CASSRVVAQGYGYTF. The CDR3 nucleotides are TGTGCCAGTAGTCGCGTAGTCGCCCAGGGGTATGGCTACACCTTC. J is TRBJ1-2 and V is TRBV19; the D gene is possibly TRBD1 (6 bases). CDR3 size: 15 residues. The germline V and J ends were trimmed by 5 bases and 5 bases, with 18 bases remaining between them. The germline gives CDR1 LNHDA, CDR2 SQIVND (reference sequence).

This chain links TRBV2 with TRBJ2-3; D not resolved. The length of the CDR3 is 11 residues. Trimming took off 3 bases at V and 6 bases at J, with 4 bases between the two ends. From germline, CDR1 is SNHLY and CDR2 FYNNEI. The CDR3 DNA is TGTGCCAGCAGTGAGGGGGATACGCAGTATTTT. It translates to CASSEGDTQYF.

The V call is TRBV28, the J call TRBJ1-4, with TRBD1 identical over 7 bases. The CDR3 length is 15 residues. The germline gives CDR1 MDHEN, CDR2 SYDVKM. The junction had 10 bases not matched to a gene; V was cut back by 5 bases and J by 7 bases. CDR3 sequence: CASSQSGTASEKLFF. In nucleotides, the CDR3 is TGTGCCAGCAGTCAATCCGGGACAGCCTCTGAAAAACTGTTTTTT.

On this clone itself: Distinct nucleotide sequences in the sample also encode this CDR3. CDR3 sequence: CASSLGLSSYNEQFF. CDR3 nucleotide sequence: TGCGCCAGCAGCTTAGGACTCAGCTCCTACAATGAGCAGTTCTTC. The chain links TRBV5-1 to TRBJ2-1; TRBD2 is a possible D gene (5 bases). Looked up from germline, CDR1 is SGHRS and CDR2 is YFSETQ. This CDR3 has 15 amino acids. V was clipped by 2 bases and J by 0 bases, with 9 bases between them.

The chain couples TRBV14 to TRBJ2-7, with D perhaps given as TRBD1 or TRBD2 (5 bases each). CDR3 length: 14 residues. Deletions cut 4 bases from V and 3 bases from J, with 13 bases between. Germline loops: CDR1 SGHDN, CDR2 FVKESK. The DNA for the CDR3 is TGTGCCAGCAGCCTCTTAAGTGGGGGCTACGAGCAGTACTTC. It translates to CASSLLSGGYEQYF.

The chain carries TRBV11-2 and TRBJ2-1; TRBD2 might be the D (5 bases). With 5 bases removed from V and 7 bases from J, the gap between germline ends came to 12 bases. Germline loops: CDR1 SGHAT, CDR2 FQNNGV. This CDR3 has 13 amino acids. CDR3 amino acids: CASSPGLFNEQFF. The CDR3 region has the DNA TGTGCCAGCAGCCCAGGACTTTTTAATGAGCAGTTCTTC.

CDR3 coding DNA: TGTGCCAGCTCCCAGACAGAAGCCTACGAGCAGTACTTC. Residues: CASSQTEAYEQYF. The chain employs TRBV18 and TRBJ2-7, with TRBD1 as a possible D gene (5 bases). Trimming took off 6 bases at V and 2 bases at J, with 11 bases between the two ends. CDR1 and CDR2 (germline): KGHSH, LQKENI. CDR3 size: 13 residues.

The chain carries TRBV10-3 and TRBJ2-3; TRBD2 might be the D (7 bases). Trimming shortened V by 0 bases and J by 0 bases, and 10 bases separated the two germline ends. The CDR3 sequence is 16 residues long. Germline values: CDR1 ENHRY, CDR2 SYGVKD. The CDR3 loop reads CAISESGGLSTDTQYF. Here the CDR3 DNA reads TGTGCCATCAGTGAGTCGGGGGGGCTAAGCACAGATACGCAGTATTTT.

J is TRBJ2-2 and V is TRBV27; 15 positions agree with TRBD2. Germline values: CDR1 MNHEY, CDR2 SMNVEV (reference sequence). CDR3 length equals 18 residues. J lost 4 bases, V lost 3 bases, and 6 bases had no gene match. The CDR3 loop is CASSFSGTSGRRTGELFF. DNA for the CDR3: TGTGCCAGCAGTTTCTCCGGGACTAGCGGGAGGCGCACCGGGGAGCTGTTTTTT.

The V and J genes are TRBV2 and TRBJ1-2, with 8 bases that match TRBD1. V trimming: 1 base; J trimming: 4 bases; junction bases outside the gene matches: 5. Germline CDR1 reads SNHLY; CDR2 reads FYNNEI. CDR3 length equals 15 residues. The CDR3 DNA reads TGTGCCAGCAGTGAAGGGCAGGGGGCCGTCTATGGCTACACCTTC. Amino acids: CASSEGQGAVYGYTF.

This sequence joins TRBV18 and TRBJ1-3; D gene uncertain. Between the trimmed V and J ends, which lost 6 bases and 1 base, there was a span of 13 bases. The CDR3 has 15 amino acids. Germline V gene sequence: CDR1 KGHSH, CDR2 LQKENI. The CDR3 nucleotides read TGTGCCAGCTCCCAGGAGGGCGCATCTGGAAACACCATATATTTT. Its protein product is CASSQEGASGNTIYF.

CDR3 DNA sequence: TGTGCCAGCAGTGAATCGGGACCCTTGGAGCAGTACTTC. This translates into CASSESGPLEQYF. The chain uses TRBV6-1 and TRBJ2-7; possibly TRBD1 or TRBD2 for D (5 bases each). In germline, CDR1 is MNHNS, CDR2 SASEGT. The V and J ends lost 2 bases and 7 bases respectively, with 12 bases between them. This CDR3 spans 13 amino acids.

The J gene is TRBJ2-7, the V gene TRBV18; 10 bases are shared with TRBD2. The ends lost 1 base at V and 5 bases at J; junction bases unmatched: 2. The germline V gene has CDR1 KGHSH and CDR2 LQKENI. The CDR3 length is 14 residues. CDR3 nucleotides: TGTGCCAGCTCACCACGGCTAGCGGGAGACGAGCAGTACTTC. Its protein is CASSPRLAGDEQYF. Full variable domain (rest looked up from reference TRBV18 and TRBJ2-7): NAGVMQNPRHLVRRRGQEARLRCSPMKGHSHVYWYRQLPEEGLKFMVYLQKENIIDESGMPKERFSAEFPKEGPSILRIQQVVRGDSAAYFCASSPRLAGDEQYFGPGTRLTVT.

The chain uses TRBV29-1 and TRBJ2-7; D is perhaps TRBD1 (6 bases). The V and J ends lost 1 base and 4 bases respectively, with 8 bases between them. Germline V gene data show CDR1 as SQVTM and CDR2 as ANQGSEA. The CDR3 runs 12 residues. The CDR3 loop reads CSVEVGGYEQYF. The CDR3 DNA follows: TGCAGCGTTGAAGTAGGGGGTTACGAGCAGTACTTC.

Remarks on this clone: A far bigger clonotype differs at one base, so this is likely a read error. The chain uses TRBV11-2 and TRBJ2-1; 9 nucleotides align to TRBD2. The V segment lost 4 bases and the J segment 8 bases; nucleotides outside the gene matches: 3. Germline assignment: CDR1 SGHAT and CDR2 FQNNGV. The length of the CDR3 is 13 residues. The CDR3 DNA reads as TGTGCCAGCAGCTCGGGACTAGCCGATGAGCAGTTCTTC. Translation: CASSSGLADEQFF.

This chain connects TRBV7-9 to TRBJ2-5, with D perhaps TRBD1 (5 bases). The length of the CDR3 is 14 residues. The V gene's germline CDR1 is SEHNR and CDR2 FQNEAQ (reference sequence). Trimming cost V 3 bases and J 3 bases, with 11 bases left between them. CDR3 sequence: CASSLLDIKETQYF. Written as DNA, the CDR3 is TGTGCCAGCAGCTTGTTGGACATTAAAGAGACCCAGTACTTC.

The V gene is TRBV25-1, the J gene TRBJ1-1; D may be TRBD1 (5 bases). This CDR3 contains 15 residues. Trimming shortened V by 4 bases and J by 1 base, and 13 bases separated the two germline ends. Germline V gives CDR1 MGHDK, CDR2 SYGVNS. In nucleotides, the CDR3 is TGTGCCAGCAGTGGACCGTTTACAGGGAACACTGAAGCTTTCTTT. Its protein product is CASSGPFTGNTEAFF. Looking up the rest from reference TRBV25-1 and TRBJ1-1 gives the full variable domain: EADIYQTPRYLVIGTGKKITLECSQTMGHDKMYWYQQDPGMELHLIHYSYGVNSTEKGDLSSESTVSRIRTEHFPLTLESARPSHTSQYLCASSGPFTGNTEAFFGQGTRLTVV.

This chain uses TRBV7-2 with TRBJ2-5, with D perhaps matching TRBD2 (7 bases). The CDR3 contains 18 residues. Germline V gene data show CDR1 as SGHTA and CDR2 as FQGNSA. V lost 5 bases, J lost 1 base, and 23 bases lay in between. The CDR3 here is CASSPWGAFTGGQETQYF. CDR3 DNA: TGTGCCAGCAGCCCCTGGGGGGCCTTTACGGGAGGCCAAGAGACCCAGTACTTC.

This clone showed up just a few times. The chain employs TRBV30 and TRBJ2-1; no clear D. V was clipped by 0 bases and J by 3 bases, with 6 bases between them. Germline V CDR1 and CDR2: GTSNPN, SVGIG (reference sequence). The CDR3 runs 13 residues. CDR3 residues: CAWSVAIYNEQFF. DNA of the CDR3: TGTGCCTGGAGTGTAGCCATCTACAATGAGCAGTTCTTC.

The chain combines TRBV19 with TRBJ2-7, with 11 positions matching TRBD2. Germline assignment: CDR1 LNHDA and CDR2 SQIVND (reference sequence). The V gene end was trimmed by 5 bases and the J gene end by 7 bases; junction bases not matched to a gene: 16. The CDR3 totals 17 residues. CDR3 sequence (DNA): TGTGCCAGTAGTCTTACTAGCGGGAGACCCCCTTTGGAAGAGCAGTACTTC. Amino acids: CASSLTSGRPPLEEQYF.

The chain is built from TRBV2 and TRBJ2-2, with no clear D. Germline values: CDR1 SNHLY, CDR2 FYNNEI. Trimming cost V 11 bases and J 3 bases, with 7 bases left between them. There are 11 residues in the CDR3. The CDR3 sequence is CAFRDTGELFF. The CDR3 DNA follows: TGTGCCTTCCGGGACACCGGGGAGCTGTTTTTT.

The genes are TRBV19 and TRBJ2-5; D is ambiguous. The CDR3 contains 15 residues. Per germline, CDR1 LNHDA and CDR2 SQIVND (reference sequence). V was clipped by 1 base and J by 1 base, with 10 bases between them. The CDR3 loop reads CASSIGPATQETQYF. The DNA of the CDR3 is TGTGCCAGTAGTATAGGGCCAGCGACCCAAGAGACCCAGTACTTC.

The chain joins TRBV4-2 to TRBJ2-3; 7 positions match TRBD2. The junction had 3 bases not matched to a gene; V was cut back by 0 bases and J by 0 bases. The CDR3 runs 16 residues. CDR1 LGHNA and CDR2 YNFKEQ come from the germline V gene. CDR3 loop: CASSQDGGSSTDTQYF. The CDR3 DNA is TGTGCCAGCAGCCAAGATGGCGGGAGTAGCACAGATACGCAGTATTTT.

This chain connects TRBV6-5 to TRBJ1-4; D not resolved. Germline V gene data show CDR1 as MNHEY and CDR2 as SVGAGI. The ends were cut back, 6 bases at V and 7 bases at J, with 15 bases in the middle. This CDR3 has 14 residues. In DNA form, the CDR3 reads TGTGCCAGCAGGGCCCGGCTGCGGGGTGAAAAACTGTTTTTT. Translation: CASRARLRGEKLFF.